Reported below is one T cell receptor beta chain. What it recognizes is unknown. The CDR3 length is 11 residues. V was cut by 2 bases and J by 4 bases, with 5 bases left in between. Looked up from germline, CDR1 is SQVTM and CDR2 is ANQGSEA. MiXCR, applied by TCRdb to the 5' RACE reads, yields one record per CDR3 protein. Altogether under 700,000 distinct CDR3 sequences are present, around 16% being singletons, with the ten largest covering roughly 17%. The data stem from a study of T cells after yellow fever vaccination. Whole-study results and caveats: The study found a weaker secondary response that peaked faster, day 5 versus 15. From the bulk population, abundant clonotypes could contaminate and appear within FACS-sorted repertoires.

This clonotype was sampled from a man aged 18 to 29 who received the YFV17D yellow fever vaccine. The sequenced sample was PBMCs, obtained around 5 days after the first yellow fever vaccination. The V call is TRBV29-1, the J call TRBJ1-1; D remains ambiguous. CDR3 loop: CSVERPTEAFF. The CDR3 DNA reads TGCAGCGTTGAACGGCCCACTGAAGCTTTCTTT.